This T cell receptor (beta chain) was captured by sequencing in a study of molecular identifiers for immune sequencing clone quantification (dated by TCRdb to the late 2010s). Turning to the overall study: For a replicate experiment, RNA from around 20,000 or 100,000 naive CD8 T cells was divided into five aliquots, of which four were sequenced. This methods study benchmarked molecular-identifier clustering-based TCR repertoire sequencing (MIDCIRS) and TCR RNA copy counting, using CD8 T cells to do so.

Broader findings and caveats from the paper: In CMV-specific effector cells, over 97% of molecules were held by clones above 20 RNA copies, whereas under 1% of molecules were held by such clones in naive cells. Highly expanded clone sizes could be underestimated if identical TCR molecules share a barcode. A single cell's worth of spiked-in Jurkat TCR RNA was reported detectable even among 850,000 to 1,000,000 naive CD8 T cells. Without barcode sub-clustering, chimeric consensus sequences inflated TCR diversity; chimeras reached as high as 47%. The naive libraries included spiked-in Jurkat TCR RNA (around 10 copies' worth), and this RNA is not part of the donor repertoire. About 3 recovered TCR RNA copies per cell were obtained by modeling, versus around 9.8 by digital PCR, implying a capture efficiency of about 30%.

This clonotype was counted many times. Its antigen target is currently unknown. No clone much larger than this one lies a single base away; base qualities are absent. Library preparation was by PCR. The listed sequencing device is NextSeq 500. Preparation of bulk TCR libraries followed a previously described approach, with the TCR primers listed in Table S5. Purification of total RNA was performed with the Qiagen AllPrep DNA/RNA kit. Before analysis, reads from multiple sequencing runs of the same library were pooled. From the authors' description of their analysis: Reads were retained only if their TCR constant sequence matched exactly, and those retained reads were trimmed to 150 nt and grouped according to their 12-nt molecular barcodes. Within each barcode group, reads were sub-clustered at a 15% Levenshtein threshold, and quality-weighted consensus sequences were built per RNA molecule. Non-functional sequences were discarded, and so were lower-count sequences lying one edit away from another sequence. Based on a fit of two negative binomial distributions, barcode sub-clusters having less than 20% of the maximum read count were discarded. TCRdb handled the public reads itself, with Q25 trimming in fastp and clone calling in MiXCR, and kept productive beta chains. Rows are unified per CDR3 protein, each entry keeping the most common DNA and genes. These V and J calls rely on TCRdb rather than the paper's analysis. This sample gives approximately 93,000 distinct CDR3 sequences in total; around a quarter of them show up just once. About 0.8% of the sample lies in the top ten.

V is cut by 3 bases and J by 0 bases, and the space between the germline ends is 5 bases. Its CDR3 holds 13 amino acids, cysteine through phenylalanine. Only CDR3 DNA is held: 39 bases, read in frame from base 1. From the germline V gene, CDR1 is SGHTA and CDR2 is FQGNSA. Libraries of naive CD8 T cells were built from about 20,000 to 1,000,000 sorted cells, with 10%, 30% or 50% of the purified RNA used. On a BD FACSAria II, naive CD8 T cells were FACS-sorted as CD8+CD4-CCR7+CD45RA+ and collected into RLT Plus buffer. Detection sensitivity was tested by spiking Jurkat RNA equal to ten or so TCR copies' worth into samples containing about 20,000-1,000,000 naive CD8 T cells. CD8 T cells were enriched with RosetteSep CD8+ T Cell Enrichment Cocktail and Ficoll-Paque, followed by ACK red cell lysis.

The source is a human donor in good health. Some libraries in this study had Jurkat cell RNA spiked in. The chain is assembled from TRBV7-2 and TRBJ1-1; there is no confident call for the D gene. Sequencing was performed on naive CD8+ T cells from blood, with Jurkat cell RNA spiked in. The sample's cell subset or site label is to be understood as: FACS-sorted CD8+CD4-CCR7+CD45RA+ naive T cells. The CDR3 here reads CASSLVMNTEAFF. DNA sequence: TGTGCCAGCAGCTTGGTTATGAACACTGAAGCTTTCTTT.